The 23 T cell receptor beta chains listed next were all sequenced from one sample in a study of identical twins. TCRdb reprocessed the 5' RACE reads via MiXCR and lists one record per CDR3 protein. This table has 700,000 or so distinct CDR3 sequences, roughly 8% appearing once. Another study also made use of these data, one on yellow fever vaccine responses in identical twins.

The sequenced sample consisted of PBMCs. These receptors came from a young woman in good health.

In this sample, this clonotype turned up once. The V call is TRBV18, the J call TRBJ2-5; 7 bases line up with TRBD1. CDR3 size: 13 residues. Germline values: CDR1 KGHSH, CDR2 LQKENI. The trim removed 4 bases at V and 5 bases at J, leaving 4 bases unmatched. The CDR3 nucleotides read TGTGCCAGCTCACGCCTGACAGGGGAGACCCAGTACTTC. Translation: CASSRLTGETQYF.

This clonotype was recorded at least ten times. The chain recombines TRBV6-2 or TRBV6-3 with TRBJ2-7; 10 bases match TRBD1. Germline CDR1 reads MNHEY; CDR2 reads SVGEGT. The CDR3 consists of 15 residues. J gave up 6 bases and V 8 bases, and 13 bases lay outside the gene matches. CDR3 DNA: TGTGCCAGCTCCTCCACCGGGACAGGGGAAGTCGAGCAGTACTTC. This codes for CASSSTGTGEVEQYF.

The chain uses TRBV20-1 and TRBJ2-1, with TRBD2 matching over 16 bases. The CDR3 runs to 18 residues. Trimming at V came to 5 bases and at J to 0 bases, leaving 7 bases not matched to a gene. CDR1 is DFQATT, CDR2 SNEGSKA, per germline (reference sequence). This CDR3 reads CSAPPGLAGGSSYNEQFF. The DNA for the CDR3 is TGCAGTGCTCCTCCGGGACTAGCGGGGGGGAGCTCCTACAATGAGCAGTTCTTC.

The chain recombines TRBV29-1 with TRBJ2-7; 8 nucleotides match TRBD1. CDR1 is SQVTM and CDR2 is ANQGSEA in the germline V gene. The CDR3 contains 13 residues. The V and J ends lost 4 bases and 1 base, in that order; junction bases with no gene match: 3. The DNA of the CDR3 is TGCAGCGTTGTATGGGACAGGTCCTACGAGCAGTACTTC. Translating it yields CSVVWDRSYEQYF.

The chain carries TRBV5-1 and TRBJ2-3; D is unclear. Germline lookup yields CDR1 SGHRS and CDR2 YFSETQ. The CDR3 length is 16 residues. V lost 2 bases and J lost 0, with 13 bases in between. CDR3 residues: CASSLRVGASTDTQYF. CDR3 nucleotides: TGCGCCAGCAGCTTAAGGGTAGGAGCTAGCACAGATACGCAGTATTTT.

This clonotype came up a few times. The missing conserved phenylalanine or tryptophan at the end of this CDR3 makes a read error likely. The limits of the CDR3 on the DNA are not certain, so only TCRdb's listed CDR3 is given. The chain employs TRBV7-9 and TRBJ2-7; TRBD1 is the table's D call, not checked against the DNA. Ends included, the CDR3 has 12 residues. Germline V CDR1 and CDR2: SEHNR, FQNEAQ (reference sequence). The CDR3 sequence is CASSLGGQGTEL.

This sequence joins TRBV6-1 and TRBJ2-3; either TRBD1 or TRBD2 may supply D (5 bases each). The CDR3 runs to 14 residues. V shed 6 bases and J shed 0 bases, with 10 bases lying between them. CDR1 and CDR2 from the germline V gene are MNHNS and SASEGT. This CDR3 is CASRRGVSTDTQYF. Here the CDR3 DNA reads TGTGCCAGCAGACGAGGGGTTAGCACAGATACGCAGTATTTT.

The table lists this clonotype with many counts. The chain joins TRBV5-1 to TRBJ2-2; D is possibly TRBD2 (6 bases). V was clipped by 4 bases and J by 0 bases, with 13 bases between them. CDR3 length: 16 amino acids. CDR1 is SGHRS and CDR2 is YFSETQ in the germline V gene. CDR3 in amino acids: CASSLRDFANTGELFF. CDR3 in DNA: TGCGCCAGCAGCCTACGGGACTTCGCGAACACCGGGGAGCTGTTTTTT. Filled out from reference TRBV5-1 and TRBJ2-2, the complete variable domain reads KAGVTQTPRYLIKTRGQQVTLSCSPISGHRSVSWYQQTPGQGLQFLFEYFSETQRNKGNFPGRFSGRQFSNSRSEMNVSTLELGDSALYLCASSLRDFANTGELFFGEGSRLTVL.

This clonotype was counted a few times. V and J are TRBV5-1 and TRBJ1-5, with TRBD1 as a possible D gene (6 bases). V was shortened by 2 bases and J by 6 bases, with 15 bases between the two germline ends. From germline, CDR1 is SGHRS and CDR2 YFSETQ. This CDR3 comprises 15 residues. The CDR3: CASSFIGGAGQPQHF. CDR3 sequence (DNA): TGCGCCAGCAGCTTCATCGGGGGCGCGGGTCAGCCCCAGCATTTT.

This clonotype showed up just a few times. V is TRBV28 and J is TRBJ2-1; 8 bases are a match to TRBD2. V was pared by 1 base and J by 9 bases, with 2 bases of the junction left unmatched. CDR1 MDHEN and CDR2 SYDVKM come from the germline V gene. This CDR3 spans 13 amino acids. The DNA for the CDR3 is TGTGCCAGCAGTTTATTTAGCGGGGCTGAGCAGTTCTTC. Translating it yields CASSLFSGAEQFF.

The table lists this clonotype with a few counts. The V call is TRBV24-1, the J call TRBJ2-2, with 9 bases aligning to TRBD1. With 0 bases clipped from V and 5 bases from J, the junction kept 6 bases outside the gene matches. Germline CDR1 is KGHDR and CDR2 is SFDVKD. This CDR3 spans 17 amino acids. The CDR3 DNA follows: TGTGCCACCAGTGATTTGGAGGACAGGGGTCCTACCGGGGAGCTGTTTTTT. Amino acid sequence: CATSDLEDRGPTGELFF.

The chain uses TRBV29-1 and TRBJ2-5; TRBD1 aligns across 11 bases. Germline V gene data show CDR1 as SQVTM and CDR2 as ANQGSEA. This CDR3 has 14 residues. The V and J ends lost 6 bases and 3 bases, in that order; junction bases with no gene match: 6. CDR3 sequence: CSVEPGQGEETQYF. CDR3 nucleotide sequence: TGCAGCGTGGAACCGGGACAGGGGGAAGAGACCCAGTACTTC.

The chain combines TRBV11-2 with TRBJ2-3, with 9 bases matching TRBD2. Looked up from germline, CDR1 is SGHAT and CDR2 is FQNNGV. V shed 0 bases and J 2 bases; nucleotides not matched to a gene: 6. This CDR3 has 17 residues. In DNA form, the CDR3 reads TGTGCCAGCAGCTTAGATGGGGCGGGAGGGATCACAGATACGCAGTATTTT. Its translation is CASSLDGAGGITDTQYF.

This clonotype was seen more than once but under ten times. The V gene is TRBV5-4, the J gene TRBJ2-2, with D perhaps TRBD1 or TRBD2 (5 bases each). V was cut by 6 bases and J by 3 bases, with 18 bases left in between. The CDR3 extends over 16 amino acids. The V gene's germline CDR1 is SGHNT and CDR2 YYREEE (reference sequence). The CDR3 protein is CASTQSGRSYTGELFF. CDR3 sequence (DNA): TGTGCCAGCACTCAGTCGGGGCGGAGCTACACCGGGGAGCTGTTTTTT.

The chain employs TRBV10-3 and TRBJ1-6; D is possibly TRBD1 (5 bases). Trimming pared 4 bases from V and 0 bases from J, leaving 10 bases between. CDR3 size: 16 residues. In germline, CDR1 is ENHRY, CDR2 SYGVKD. CDR3 coding DNA: TGTGCCATCAGTGGGGACTTCAGCTCCTATAATTCACCCCTCCACTTT. It yields the protein CAISGDFSSYNSPLHF.

As DNA, the CDR3 is TGTGCCAGCAGTTACCAGGACAGGGGTTCCGCTTTCTTT. Residues: CASSYQDRGSAFF. The chain is built from TRBV6-5 and TRBJ1-1, with 9 bases fitting TRBD1. J gave up 11 bases and V 2 bases, and 6 bases lay outside the gene matches. Germline V CDR1 and CDR2: MNHEY, SVGAGI. There are 13 residues in the CDR3.

This clonotype was observed many times. The gene calls are TRBV4-3 and TRBJ2-3; the D is unclear. V gave up 0 bases and J gave up 6 bases, with 13 bases separating them. CDR1 is LGHNA, CDR2 YSLEER, per germline. This CDR3 is built from 15 residues. CDR3 in amino acids: CASSQDGPYTDTQYF. The DNA of the CDR3 is TGCGCCAGCAGCCAAGATGGACCTTACACGGATACGCAGTATTTT.

This clonotype was counted only a few times. This chain connects TRBV6-2 or TRBV6-3 to TRBJ2-5; a weak D match, TRBD2 (6 bases). The CDR3 is 17 residues long. CDR1 MNHEY and CDR2 SVGEGT come from the germline V gene. Trimming shortened V by 0 bases and J by 4 bases, and 18 bases separated the two germline ends. The CDR3 spells CASSYSEGDGLGETQYF. The CDR3 nucleotides are TGTGCCAGCAGTTACTCGGAGGGCGACGGGCTAGGAGAGACCCAGTACTTC.

This clonotype has at least ten counts. The J gene is TRBJ2-2, the V gene TRBV27; D not certain. Trimming shortened V by 6 bases and J by 4 bases, and 6 bases separated the two germline ends. This CDR3 comprises 12 residues. Germline values: CDR1 MNHEY, CDR2 SMNVEV (reference sequence). CDR3: CASSILTGELFF. CDR3 in DNA: TGTGCCAGCAGCATCCTCACCGGGGAGCTGTTTTTT.

In this sample, this clonotype turned up a few times. The chain uses TRBV20-1 and TRBJ2-1; D possibly corresponds to TRBD2 (5 bases). Deletions cut 5 bases from V and 8 bases from J, with 13 bases between. CDR3 length equals 12 residues. From germline, CDR1 is DFQATT and CDR2 SNEGSKA (reference sequence). CDR3 sequence reads: CSASDGVHEQFF. CDR3 DNA: TGCAGTGCTTCGGACGGGGTGCATGAGCAGTTCTTC.

A single count supports this clonotype. This sequence joins TRBV2 and TRBJ2-3, with a possible D match to TRBD1 (6 bases). Trimming took off 5 bases at V and 2 bases at J, with 14 bases between the two ends. CDR3 length: 15 amino acids. Germline V CDR1 and CDR2: SNHLY, FYNNEI. The CDR3 DNA is TGTGCCAGCAGTCCTCAGGGGCCCTACACAGATACGCAGTATTTT. The encoded protein is CASSPQGPYTDTQYF.

This clonotype was counted between two and nine times. This sequence joins TRBV6-1 and TRBJ1-5; TRBD1 is a possible D gene (6 bases). V was shortened by 4 bases and J by 7 bases, with 26 bases between the two germline ends. The CDR3 totals 18 residues. Germline CDR1 is MNHNS and CDR2 is SASEGT. The CDR3: CASSVSKLARGAVQPQHF. The CDR3 DNA reads TGTGCCAGCAGTGTCAGCAAACTAGCAAGGGGGGCAGTCCAGCCCCAGCATTTT.

This clonotype showed up just a few times. The CDR3 region has the DNA TGTGCCAGCAGTTATCGAGAAAACCATTCCTACGAGCAGTACTTC. Protein product: CASSYRENHSYEQYF. The chain carries TRBV6-2 or TRBV6-3 and TRBJ2-7; D is undetermined. Trimming removed 3 bases from V and 1 base from J, with 13 bases in between. CDR3 length: 15 residues. CDR1 and CDR2 (germline): MNHEY, SVGEGT.